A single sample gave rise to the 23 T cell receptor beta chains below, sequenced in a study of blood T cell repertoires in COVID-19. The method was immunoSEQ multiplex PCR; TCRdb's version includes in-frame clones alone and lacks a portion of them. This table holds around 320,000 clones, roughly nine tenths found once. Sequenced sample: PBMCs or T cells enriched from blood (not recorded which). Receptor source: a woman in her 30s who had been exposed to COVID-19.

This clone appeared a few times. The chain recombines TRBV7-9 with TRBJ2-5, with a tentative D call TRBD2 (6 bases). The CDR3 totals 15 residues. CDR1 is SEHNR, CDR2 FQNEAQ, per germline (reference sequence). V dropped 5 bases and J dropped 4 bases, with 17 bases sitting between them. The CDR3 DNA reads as TGTGCCAGCAGCACATCGCGGGGTTATCTAGAGACCCAGTACTTC. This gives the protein CASSTSRGYLETQYF.

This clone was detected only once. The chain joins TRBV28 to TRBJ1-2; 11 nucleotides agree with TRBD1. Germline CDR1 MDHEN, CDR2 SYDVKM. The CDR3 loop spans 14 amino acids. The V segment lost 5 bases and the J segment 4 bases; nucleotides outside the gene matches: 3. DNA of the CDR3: TGTGCCAGCAGTGAAGGACAGGGGGCCTATGGCTACACCTTC. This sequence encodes CASSEGQGAYGYTF.

CDR3 residues: CASSLTHSGGAGGYTF. The DNA for the CDR3 is TGTGCCAGCAGCTTAACCCATTCAGGGGGCGCCGGTGGCTACACCTTC. The gene calls are TRBV7-3 and TRBJ1-2, with TRBD1 identical over 8 bases. Unmatched junction bases numbered 10, after V lost 0 bases and J lost 7 bases. The CDR3 is 16 amino acids. CDR1 is SGHTA and CDR2 is FQGTGA in the germline V gene.

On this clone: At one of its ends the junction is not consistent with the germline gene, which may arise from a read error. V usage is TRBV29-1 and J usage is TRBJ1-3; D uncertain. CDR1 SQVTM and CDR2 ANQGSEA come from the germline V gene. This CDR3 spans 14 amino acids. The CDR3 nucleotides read TGCAGCGTCGAAGCGGGGAGCTCTGGAAACACCATATATTTT. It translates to CSVEAGSSGNTIYF.

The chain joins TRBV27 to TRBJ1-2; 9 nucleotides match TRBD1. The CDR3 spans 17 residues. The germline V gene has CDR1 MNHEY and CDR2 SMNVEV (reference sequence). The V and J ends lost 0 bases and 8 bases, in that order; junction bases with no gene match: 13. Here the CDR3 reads CASSLSGTGRANWGYTF. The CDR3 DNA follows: TGTGCCAGCAGTTTATCCGGGACAGGGCGGGCGAATTGGGGCTACACCTTC.

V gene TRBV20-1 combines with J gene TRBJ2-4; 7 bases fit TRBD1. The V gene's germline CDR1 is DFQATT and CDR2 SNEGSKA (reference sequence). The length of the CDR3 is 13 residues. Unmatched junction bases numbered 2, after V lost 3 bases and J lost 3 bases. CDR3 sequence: CSASAGGKNIQYF. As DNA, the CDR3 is TGCAGTGCTAGTGCAGGGGGCAAAAACATTCAGTACTTC.

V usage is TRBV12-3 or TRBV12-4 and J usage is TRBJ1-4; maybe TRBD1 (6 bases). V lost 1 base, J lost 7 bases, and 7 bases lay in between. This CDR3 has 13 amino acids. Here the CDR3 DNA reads TGTGCCAGCAGTTTAGGGACAGCTGAAAAACTGTTTTTT. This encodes CASSLGTAEKLFF.

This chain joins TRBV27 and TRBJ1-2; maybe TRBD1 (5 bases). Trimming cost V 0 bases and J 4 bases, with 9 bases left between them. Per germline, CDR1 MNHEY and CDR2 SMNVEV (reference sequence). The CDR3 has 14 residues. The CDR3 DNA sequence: TGTGCCAGCAGTTTATCGGGGGGAATCTATGGCTACACCTTC. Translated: CASSLSGGIYGYTF.

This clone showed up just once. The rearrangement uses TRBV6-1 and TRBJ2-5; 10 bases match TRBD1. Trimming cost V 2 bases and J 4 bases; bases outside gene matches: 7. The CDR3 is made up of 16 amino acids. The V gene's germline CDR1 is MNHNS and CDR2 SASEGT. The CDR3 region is CASSEPGTGDSETQYF. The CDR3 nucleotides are TGTGCCAGCAGTGAACCCGGGACAGGGGACTCAGAGACCCAGTACTTC.

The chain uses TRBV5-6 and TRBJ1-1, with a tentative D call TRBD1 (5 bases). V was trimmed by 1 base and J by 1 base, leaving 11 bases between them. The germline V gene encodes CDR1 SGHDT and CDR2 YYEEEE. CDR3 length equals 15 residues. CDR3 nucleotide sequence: TGTGCCAGCAGCTTGTCCCGGGGGGGGAACACTGAAGCTTTCTTT. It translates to CASSLSRGGNTEAFF.

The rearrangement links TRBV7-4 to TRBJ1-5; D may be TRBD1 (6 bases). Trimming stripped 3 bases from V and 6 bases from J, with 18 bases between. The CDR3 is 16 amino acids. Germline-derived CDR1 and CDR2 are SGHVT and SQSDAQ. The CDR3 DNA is TGTGCCAGCAGCTTCGTTTCCGCAGGGGTGGGTCAGCCCCAGCATTTT. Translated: CASSFVSAGVGQPQHF.

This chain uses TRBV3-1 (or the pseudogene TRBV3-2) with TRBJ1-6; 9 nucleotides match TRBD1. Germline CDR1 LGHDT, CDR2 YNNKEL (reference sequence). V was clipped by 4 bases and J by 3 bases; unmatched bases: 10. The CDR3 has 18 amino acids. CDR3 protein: CASSPLQGAKNYNSPLHF. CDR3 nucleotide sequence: TGTGCCAGCAGCCCGCTACAGGGGGCCAAAAACTATAATTCACCCCTCCACTTT.

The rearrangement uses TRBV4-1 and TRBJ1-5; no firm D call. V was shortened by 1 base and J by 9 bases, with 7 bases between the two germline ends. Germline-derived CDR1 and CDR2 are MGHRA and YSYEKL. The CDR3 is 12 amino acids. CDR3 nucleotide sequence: TGCGCCAGCAGCCAAGCGGCAGGGCCCCAGCATTTT. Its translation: CASSQAAGPQHF.

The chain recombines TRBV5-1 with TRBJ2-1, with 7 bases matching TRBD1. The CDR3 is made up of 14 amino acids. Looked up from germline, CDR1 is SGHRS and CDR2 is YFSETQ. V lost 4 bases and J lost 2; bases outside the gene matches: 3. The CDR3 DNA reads TGCGCCAGCAGCCCCGGGACAGCCTACAATGAGCAGTTCTTC. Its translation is CASSPGTAYNEQFF.

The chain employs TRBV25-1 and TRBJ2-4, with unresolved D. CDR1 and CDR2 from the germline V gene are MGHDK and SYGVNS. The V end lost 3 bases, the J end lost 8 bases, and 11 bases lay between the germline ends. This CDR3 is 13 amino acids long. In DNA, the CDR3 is TGTGCCAGCAGTGACAGAGTTCGGGACATTCAGTACTTC. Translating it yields CASSDRVRDIQYF.

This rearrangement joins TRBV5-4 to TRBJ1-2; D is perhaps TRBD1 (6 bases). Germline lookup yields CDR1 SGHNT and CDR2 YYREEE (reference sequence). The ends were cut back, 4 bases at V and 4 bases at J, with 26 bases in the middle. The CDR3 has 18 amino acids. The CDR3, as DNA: TGTGCCAGCAGCCCAGACCCGCTCGGGGGGCGCATAGGCTATGGCTACACCTTC. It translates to CASSPDPLGGRIGYGYTF.

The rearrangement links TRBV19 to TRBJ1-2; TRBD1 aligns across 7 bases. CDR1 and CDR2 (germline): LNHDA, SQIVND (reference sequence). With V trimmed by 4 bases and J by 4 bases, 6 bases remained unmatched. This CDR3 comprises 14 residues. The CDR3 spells CASSSGGGGYGYTF. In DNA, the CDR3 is TGTGCCAGTAGTAGCGGAGGGGGCGGCTATGGCTACACCTTC.

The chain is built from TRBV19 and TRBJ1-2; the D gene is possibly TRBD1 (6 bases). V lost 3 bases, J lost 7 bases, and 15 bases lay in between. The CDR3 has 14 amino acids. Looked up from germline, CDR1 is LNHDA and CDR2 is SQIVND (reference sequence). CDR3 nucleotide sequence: TGTGCCAGTAGTATTATAGACAGGCGGAGTGGCTACACCTTC. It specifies CASSIIDRRSGYTF. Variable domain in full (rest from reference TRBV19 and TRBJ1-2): DGGITQSPKYLFRKEGQNVTLSCEQNLNHDAMYWYRQDPGQGLRLIYYSQIVNDFQKGDIAEGYSVSREKKESFPLTVTSAQKNPTAFYLCASSIIDRRSGYTFGSGTRLTVV.

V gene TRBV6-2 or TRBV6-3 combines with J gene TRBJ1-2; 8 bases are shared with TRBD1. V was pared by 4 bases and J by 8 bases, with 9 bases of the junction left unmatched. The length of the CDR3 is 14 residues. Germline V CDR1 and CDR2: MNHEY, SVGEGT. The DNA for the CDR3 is TGTGCCAGCAGTTGGGAAAAGACAGGGGTCGGCTACACCTTC. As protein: CASSWEKTGVGYTF.

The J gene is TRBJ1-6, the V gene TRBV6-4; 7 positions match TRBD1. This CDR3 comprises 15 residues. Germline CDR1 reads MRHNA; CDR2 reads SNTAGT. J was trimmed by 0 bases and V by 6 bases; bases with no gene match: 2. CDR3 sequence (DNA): TGTGCCAGCAGACGGGACAGCTCCTATAATTCACCCCTCCACTTT. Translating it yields CASRRDSSYNSPLHF.

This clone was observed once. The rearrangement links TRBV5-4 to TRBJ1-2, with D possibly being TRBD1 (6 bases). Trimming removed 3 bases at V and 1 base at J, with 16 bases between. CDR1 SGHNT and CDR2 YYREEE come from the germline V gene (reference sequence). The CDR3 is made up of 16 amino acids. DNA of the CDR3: TGTGCCAGCAGCTCCTGGCCTATGGACAGTAACTATGGCTACACCTTC. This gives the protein CASSSWPMDSNYGYTF.

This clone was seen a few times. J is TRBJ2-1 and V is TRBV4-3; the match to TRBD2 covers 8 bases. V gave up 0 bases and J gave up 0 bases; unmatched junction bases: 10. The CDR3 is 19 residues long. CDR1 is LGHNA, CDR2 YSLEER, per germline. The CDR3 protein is CASSQESSGGLSSYNEQFF. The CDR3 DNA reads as TGCGCCAGCAGCCAAGAGTCCAGCGGGGGCCTTAGCTCCTACAATGAGCAGTTCTTC.

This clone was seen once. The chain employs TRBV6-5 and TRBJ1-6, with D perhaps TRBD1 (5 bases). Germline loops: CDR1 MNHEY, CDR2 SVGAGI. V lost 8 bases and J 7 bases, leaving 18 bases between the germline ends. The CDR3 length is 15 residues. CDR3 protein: CASAAQGGYNSPLHF. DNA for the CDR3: TGTGCCAGCGCCGCCCAGGGTGGGTACAATTCACCCCTCCACTTT.